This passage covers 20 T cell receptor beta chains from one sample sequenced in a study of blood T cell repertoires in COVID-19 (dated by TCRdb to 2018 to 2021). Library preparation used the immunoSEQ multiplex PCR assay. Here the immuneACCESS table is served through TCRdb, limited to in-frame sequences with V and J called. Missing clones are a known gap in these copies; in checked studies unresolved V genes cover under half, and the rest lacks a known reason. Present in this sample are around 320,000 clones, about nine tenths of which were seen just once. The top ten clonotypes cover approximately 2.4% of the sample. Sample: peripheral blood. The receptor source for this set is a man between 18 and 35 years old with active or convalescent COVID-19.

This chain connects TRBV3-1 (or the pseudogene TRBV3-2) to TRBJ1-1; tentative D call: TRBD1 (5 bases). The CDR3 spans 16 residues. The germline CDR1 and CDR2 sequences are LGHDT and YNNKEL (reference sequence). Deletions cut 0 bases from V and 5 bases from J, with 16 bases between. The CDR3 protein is CASSQDHTRGETEAFF. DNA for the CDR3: TGTGCCAGCAGCCAAGATCACACCCGGGGGGAGACTGAAGCTTTCTTT.

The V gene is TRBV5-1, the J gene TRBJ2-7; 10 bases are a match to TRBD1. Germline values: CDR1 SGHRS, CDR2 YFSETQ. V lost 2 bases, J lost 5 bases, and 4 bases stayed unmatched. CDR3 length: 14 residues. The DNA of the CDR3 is TGCGCCAGCAGCTTCCGACAGGGGGCTGACGAGCAGTACTTC. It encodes CASSFRQGADEQYF.

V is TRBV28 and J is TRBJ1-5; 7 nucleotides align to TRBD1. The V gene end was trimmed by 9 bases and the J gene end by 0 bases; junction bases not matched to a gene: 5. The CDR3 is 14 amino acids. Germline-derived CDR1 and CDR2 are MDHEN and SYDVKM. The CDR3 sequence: CASLTGSSNQPQHF. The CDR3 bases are TGTGCCAGTTTGACAGGGTCTAGCAATCAGCCCCAGCATTTT.

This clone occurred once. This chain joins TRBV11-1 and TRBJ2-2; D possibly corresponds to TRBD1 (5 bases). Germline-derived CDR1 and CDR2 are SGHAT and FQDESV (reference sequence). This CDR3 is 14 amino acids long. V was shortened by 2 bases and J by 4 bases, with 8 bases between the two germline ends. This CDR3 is CASSLSDSTGELFF. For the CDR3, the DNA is TGTGCCAGCAGCTTATCCGACAGCACCGGGGAGCTGTTTTTT.

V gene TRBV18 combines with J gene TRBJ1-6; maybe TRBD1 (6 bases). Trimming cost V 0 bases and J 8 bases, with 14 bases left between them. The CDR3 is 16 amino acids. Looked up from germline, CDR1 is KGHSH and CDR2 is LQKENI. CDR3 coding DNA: TGTGCCAGCTCACCACCGACGACAGGTCCCGATTCACCCCTCCACTTT. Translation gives CASSPPTTGPDSPLHF.

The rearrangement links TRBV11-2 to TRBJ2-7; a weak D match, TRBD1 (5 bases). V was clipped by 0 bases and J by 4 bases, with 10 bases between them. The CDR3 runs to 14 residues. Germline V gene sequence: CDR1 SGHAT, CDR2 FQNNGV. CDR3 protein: CASSLDFRDYEQYF. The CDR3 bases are TGTGCCAGCAGCTTAGATTTCAGGGATTACGAGCAGTACTTC.

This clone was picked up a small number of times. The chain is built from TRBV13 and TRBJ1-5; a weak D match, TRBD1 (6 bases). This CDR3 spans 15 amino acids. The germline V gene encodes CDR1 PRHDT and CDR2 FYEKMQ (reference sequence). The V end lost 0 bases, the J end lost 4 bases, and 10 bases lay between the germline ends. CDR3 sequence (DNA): TGTGCCAGCAGCTTAGGCATAGGGGGAAATCAGCCCCAGCATTTT. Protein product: CASSLGIGGNQPQHF.

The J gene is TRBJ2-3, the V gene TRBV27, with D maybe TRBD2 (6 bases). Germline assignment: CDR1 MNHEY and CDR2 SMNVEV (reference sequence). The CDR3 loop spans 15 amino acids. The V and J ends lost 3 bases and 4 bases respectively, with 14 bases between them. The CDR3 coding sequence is TGTGCCAGCAGTTTCCGTGGGAGGCCCCCAGATACGCAGTATTTT. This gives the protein CASSFRGRPPDTQYF.

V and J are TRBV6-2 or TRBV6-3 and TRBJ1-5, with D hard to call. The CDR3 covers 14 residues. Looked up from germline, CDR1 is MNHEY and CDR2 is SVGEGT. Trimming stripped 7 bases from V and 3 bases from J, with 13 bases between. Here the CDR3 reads CASTPRGTNQPQHF. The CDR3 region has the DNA TGTGCCAGCACCCCCCGGGGAACCAATCAGCCCCAGCATTTT.

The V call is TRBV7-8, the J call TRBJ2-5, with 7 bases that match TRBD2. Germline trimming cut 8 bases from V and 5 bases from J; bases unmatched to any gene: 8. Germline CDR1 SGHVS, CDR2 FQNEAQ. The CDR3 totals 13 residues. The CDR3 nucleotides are TGTGCCAGCCGATTTTCCGGGGGGGAGACCCAGTACTTC. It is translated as CASRFSGGETQYF.

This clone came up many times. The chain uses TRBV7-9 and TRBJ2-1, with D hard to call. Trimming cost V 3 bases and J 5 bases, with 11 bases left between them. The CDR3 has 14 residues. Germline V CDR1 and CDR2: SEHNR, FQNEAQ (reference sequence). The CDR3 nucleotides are TGTGCCAGCAGCTTGCACCTCGAGAACAATGAGCAGTTCTTC. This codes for CASSLHLENNEQFF.

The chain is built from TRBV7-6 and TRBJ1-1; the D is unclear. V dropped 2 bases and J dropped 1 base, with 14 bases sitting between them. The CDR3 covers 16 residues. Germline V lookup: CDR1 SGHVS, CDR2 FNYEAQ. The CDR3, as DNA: TGTGCCAGCAGCTTACCCTCTGACGGAGAGAACACTGAAGCTTTCTTT. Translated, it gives CASSLPSDGENTEAFF.

The CDR3 is CASSQDWTVNYGYTF. In DNA, the CDR3 is TGTGCCAGCAGCCAAGACTGGACAGTTAACTATGGCTACACCTTC. J is TRBJ1-2 and V is TRBV3-1 (or the pseudogene TRBV3-2); D possibly corresponds to TRBD1 (6 bases). The CDR3 loop spans 15 amino acids. Deletions cut 0 bases from V and 1 base from J, with 9 bases between. Germline CDR1 and CDR2: LGHDT and YNNKEL (reference sequence).

CDR3 in DNA: TGTGCCAGCAGCGTGACAGGGTGGAGCCAGCCCCAGCATTTT. This translates into CASSVTGWSQPQHF. The chain is built from TRBV5-6 and TRBJ1-5; 7 bases map to TRBD1. The CDR3 sequence is 14 residues long. Germline assignment: CDR1 SGHDT and CDR2 YYEEEE. V dropped 4 bases and J dropped 7; count of bases not matched to a gene: 8.

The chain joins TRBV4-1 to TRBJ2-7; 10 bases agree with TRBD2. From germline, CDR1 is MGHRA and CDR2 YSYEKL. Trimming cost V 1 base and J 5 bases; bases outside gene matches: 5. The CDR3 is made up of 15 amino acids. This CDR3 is CASSQGGTSVDEQYF. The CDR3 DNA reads TGCGCCAGCAGCCAAGGAGGGACTAGCGTCGACGAGCAGTACTTC.

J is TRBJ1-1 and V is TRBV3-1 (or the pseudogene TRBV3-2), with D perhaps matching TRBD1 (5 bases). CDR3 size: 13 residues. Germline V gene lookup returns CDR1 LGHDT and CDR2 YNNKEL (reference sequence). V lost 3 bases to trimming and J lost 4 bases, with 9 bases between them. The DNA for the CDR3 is TGTGCCAGCAGCCATCAGGGTTTCACTGAAGCTTTCTTT. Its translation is CASSHQGFTEAFF.

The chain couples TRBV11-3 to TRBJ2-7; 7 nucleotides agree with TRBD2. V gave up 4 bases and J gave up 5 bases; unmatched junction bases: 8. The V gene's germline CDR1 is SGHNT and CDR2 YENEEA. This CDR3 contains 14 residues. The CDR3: CASSSMGGSNEQYF. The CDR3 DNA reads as TGTGCCAGCAGCTCGATGGGGGGGTCCAACGAGCAGTACTTC.

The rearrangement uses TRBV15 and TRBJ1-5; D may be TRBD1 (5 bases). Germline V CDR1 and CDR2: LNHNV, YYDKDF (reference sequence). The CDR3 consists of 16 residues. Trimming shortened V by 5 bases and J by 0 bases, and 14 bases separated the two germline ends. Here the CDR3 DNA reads TGTGCCACCAGCGACGACAGTCCCTATAGCAATCAGCCCCAGCATTTT. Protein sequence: CATSDDSPYSNQPQHF.

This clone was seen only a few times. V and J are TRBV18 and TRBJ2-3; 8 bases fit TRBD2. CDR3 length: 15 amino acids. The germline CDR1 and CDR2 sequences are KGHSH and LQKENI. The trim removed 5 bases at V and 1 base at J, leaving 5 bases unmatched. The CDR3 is CASSSTSARTDTQYF. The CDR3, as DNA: TGTGCCAGCTCATCGACTAGCGCACGCACAGATACGCAGTATTTT.

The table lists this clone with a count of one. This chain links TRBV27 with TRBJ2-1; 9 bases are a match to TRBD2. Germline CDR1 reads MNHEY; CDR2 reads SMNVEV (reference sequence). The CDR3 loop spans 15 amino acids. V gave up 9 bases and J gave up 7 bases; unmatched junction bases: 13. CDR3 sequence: CASNTAGGPLNEQFF. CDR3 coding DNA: TGTGCCAGTAATACGGCGGGAGGGCCTCTTAATGAGCAGTTCTTC.